Detailed here is one TCR beta chain. These data originate in a study of blood T cell repertoires in COVID-19. Trimming removed 6 bases from V and 4 bases from J, with 13 bases in between. The length of the CDR3 is 14 residues. From germline, CDR1 is LNHDA and CDR2 SQIVND (reference sequence). Some clones are missing from TCRdb's copy, which holds only in-frame ones; the method was immunoSEQ multiplex PCR. The table shows under 75,000 clones, with less than 75% occurring only once. The rearrangement joins TRBV19 to TRBJ1-5; D not resolved. This clonotype was sampled from a woman aged 45-59 years with active or convalescent COVID-19. The specimen sequenced was peripheral blood. The DNA for the CDR3 is TGTGCCAGTAGGGTGGTTGCGGTTAATCAGCCCCAGCATTTT. Amino acids: CASRVVAVNQPQHF.